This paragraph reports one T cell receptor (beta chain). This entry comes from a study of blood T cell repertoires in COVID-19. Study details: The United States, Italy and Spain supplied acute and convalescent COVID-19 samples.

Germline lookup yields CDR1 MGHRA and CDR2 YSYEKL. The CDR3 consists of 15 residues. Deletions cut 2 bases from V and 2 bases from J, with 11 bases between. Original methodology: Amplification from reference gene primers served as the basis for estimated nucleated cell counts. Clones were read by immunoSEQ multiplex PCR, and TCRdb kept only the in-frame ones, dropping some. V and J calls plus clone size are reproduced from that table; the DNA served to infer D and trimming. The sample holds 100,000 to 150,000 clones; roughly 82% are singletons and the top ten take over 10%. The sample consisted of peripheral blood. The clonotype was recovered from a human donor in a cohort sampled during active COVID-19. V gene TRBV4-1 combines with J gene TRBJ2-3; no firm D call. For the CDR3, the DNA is TGCGCCAGCAGCCAACCGGTTACTGACACAGATACGCAGTATTTT. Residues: CASSQPVTDTDTQYF.